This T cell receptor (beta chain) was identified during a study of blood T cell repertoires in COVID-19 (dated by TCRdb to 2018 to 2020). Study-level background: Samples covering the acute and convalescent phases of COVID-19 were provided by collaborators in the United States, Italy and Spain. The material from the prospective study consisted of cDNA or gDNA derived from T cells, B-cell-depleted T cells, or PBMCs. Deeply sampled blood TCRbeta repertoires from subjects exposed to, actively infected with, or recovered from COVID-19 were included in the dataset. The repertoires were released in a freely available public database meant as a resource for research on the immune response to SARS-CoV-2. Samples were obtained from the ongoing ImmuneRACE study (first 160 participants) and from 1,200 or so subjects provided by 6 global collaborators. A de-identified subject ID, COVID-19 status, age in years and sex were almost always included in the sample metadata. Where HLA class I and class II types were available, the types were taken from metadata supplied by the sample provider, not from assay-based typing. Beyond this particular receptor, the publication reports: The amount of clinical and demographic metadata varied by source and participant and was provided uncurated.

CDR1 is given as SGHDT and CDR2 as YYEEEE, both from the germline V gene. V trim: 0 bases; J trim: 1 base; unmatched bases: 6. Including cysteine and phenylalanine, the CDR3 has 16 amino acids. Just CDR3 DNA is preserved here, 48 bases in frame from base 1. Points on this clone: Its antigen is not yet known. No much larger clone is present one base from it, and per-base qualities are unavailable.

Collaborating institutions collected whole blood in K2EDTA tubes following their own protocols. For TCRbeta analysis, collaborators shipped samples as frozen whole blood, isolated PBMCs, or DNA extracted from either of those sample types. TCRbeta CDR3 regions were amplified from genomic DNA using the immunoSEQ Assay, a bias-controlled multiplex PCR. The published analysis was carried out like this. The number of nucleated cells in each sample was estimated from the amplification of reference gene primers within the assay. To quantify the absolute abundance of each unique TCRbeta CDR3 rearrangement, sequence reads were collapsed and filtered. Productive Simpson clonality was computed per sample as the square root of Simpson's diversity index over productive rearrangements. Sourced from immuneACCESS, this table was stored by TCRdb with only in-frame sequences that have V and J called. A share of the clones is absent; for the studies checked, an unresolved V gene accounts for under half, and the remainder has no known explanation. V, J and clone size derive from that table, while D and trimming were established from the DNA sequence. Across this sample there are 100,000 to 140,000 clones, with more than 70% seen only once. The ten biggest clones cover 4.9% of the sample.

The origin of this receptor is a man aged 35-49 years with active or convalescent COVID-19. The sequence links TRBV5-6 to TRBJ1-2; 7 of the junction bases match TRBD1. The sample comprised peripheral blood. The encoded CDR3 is CASSLVGQAHNYGYTF. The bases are TGTGCCAGCAGCTTGGTAGGACAGGCCCATAACTATGGCTACACCTTC.